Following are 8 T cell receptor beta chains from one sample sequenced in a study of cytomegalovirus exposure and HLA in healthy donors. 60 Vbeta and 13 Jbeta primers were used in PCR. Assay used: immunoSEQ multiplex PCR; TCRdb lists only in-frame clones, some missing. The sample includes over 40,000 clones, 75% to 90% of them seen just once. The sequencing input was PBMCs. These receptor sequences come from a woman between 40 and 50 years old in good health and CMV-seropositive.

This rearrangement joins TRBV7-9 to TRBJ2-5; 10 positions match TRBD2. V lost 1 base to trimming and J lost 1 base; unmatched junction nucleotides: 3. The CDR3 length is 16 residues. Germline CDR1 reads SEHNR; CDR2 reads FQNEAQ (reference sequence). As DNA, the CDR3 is TGTGCCAGCAGCTTAGTGCCTAGCGGGGGCCAAGAGACCCAGTACTTC. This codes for CASSLVPSGGQETQYF.

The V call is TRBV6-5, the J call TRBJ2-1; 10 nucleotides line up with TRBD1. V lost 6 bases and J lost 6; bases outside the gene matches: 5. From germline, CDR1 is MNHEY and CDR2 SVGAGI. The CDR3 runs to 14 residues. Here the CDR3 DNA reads TGTGCCAGCAGCAAACGGACAGGGGGCAATGAGCAGTTCTTC. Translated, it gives CASSKRTGGNEQFF.

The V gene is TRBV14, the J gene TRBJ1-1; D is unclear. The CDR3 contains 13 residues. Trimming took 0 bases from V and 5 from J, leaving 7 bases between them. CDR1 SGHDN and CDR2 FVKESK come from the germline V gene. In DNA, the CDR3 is TGTGCCAGCAGCCAAGATCGGGGAACTGAAGCTTTCTTT. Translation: CASSQDRGTEAFF.

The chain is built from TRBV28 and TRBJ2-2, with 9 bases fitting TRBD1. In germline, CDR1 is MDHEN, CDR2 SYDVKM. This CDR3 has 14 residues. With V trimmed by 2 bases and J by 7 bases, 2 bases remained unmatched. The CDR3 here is CASSLGQGIGELFF. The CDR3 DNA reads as TGTGCCAGCAGTTTAGGACAGGGGATCGGGGAGCTGTTTTTT.

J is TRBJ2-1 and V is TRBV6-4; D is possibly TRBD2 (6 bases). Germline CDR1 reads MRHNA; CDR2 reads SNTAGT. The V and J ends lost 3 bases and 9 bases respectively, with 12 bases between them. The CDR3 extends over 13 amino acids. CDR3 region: CASSERTGLEQFF. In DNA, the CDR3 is TGTGCCAGCAGTGAACGGACGGGACTTGAGCAGTTCTTC.

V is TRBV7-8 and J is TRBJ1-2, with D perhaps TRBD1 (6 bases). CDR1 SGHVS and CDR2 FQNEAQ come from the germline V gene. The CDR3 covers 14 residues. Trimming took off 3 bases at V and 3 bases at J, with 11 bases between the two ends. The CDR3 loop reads CASSFRDTYYGYTF. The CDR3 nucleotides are TGTGCCAGCAGCTTCCGGGACACCTACTATGGCTACACCTTC.

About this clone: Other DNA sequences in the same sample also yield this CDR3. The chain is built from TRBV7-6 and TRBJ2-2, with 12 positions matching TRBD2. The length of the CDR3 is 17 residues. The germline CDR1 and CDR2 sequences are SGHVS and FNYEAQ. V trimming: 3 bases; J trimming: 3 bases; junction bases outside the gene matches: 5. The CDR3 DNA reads TGTGCCAGCAGCTTCGAACGACTAGCGGGAGACACCGGGGAGCTGTTTTTT. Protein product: CASSFERLAGDTGELFF.

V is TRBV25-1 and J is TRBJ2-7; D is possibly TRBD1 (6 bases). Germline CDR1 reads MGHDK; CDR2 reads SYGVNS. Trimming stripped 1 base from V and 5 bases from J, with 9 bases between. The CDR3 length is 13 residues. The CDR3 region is CASSEWDNHEQYF. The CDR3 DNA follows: TGTGCCAGCAGTGAATGGGACAACCACGAGCAGTACTTC.